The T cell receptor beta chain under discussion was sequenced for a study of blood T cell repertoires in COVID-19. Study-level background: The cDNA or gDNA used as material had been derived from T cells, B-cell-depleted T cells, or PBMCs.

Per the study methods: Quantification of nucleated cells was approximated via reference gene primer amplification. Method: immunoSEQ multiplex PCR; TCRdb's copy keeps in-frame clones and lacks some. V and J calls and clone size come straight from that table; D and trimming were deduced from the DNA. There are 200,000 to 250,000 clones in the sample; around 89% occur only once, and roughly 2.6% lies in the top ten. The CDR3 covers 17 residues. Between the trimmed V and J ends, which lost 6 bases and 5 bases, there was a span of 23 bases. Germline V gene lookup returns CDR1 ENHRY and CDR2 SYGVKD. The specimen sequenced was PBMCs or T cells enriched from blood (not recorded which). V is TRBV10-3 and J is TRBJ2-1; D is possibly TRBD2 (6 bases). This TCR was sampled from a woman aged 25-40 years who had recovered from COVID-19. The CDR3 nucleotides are TGTGCCATCAGAGGGAGTTTTGGGCAGGGAGGAAACAATGAGCAGTTCTTC. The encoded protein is CAIRGSFGQGGNNEQFF.